The T cell receptor beta chain under discussion was sequenced for a study of blood T cells in healthy people across ages. Study-wide findings and caveats: It was not possible, with unsorted PBMCs, to conclusively compare naive and antigen-experienced cells.

V shed 7 bases, J shed 7 bases, and the junction held 10 bases outside the gene matches. This CDR3 is built from 15 residues. This clonotype was found once. Its antigen is as yet unknown. The authors ran a second PCR of roughly 6 to 12 cycles using a sample-barcoded 5' primer and a J-beta primer mix. TCRdb processed the 5' RACE reads anew with MiXCR; each CDR3 protein has one entry. There are some 710,000 distinct CDR3 sequences in the sample; less than 60% occur only once, and less than 20% lies in the top ten. J is TRBJ2-2 and V is TRBV12-3 or TRBV12-4, with 9 bases identical to TRBD1. Sequenced material: blood. The sequence was obtained from an older man in good health. The CDR3 DNA is TGTGCCAGCACTTGCCGGGACAGGGTGAACGGGGAGCTGTTTTTT. Residues: CASTCRDRVNGELFF.